This T cell receptor (beta chain) was identified during a study of T cells after yellow fever vaccination. Study-wide results and limits: A minor fraction of clonotypes spanned both CD4 and CD8 compartments. Post-booster reappearance was seen for most primary-vaccination clones (about 96% CD4, roughly 88% CD8).

In its sample, this clonotype was seen a few times. Its antigen is as yet unknown. Template switching by 5'RACE produced TCR cDNA, adding a universal primer site and UMIs. TCRdb called the 5' RACE reads again in MiXCR, with one record for every CDR3 protein. The sample records about 360,000 distinct CDR3 sequences, about 6% being singletons. Germline V lookup: CDR1 DFQATT, CDR2 SNEGSKA (reference sequence). There are 13 residues in the CDR3. V was trimmed by 6 bases and J by 0 bases, leaving 11 bases between them. The source of this sequence is a young man who received the YFV17D yellow fever vaccine. This chain links TRBV20-1 with TRBJ1-2; D remains ambiguous. Sequenced material: PBMCs, taken 5 days after the yellow fever booster vaccination. Here the CDR3 DNA reads TGCAGTGCCCCCGTCACACCTAACTATGGCTACACCTTC. It is translated as CSAPVTPNYGYTF.